These T cell receptor beta chains were read from a single sample in a study of graft-versus-host responses after intestinal transplantation. Their cognate antigens are unknown. Produced via immunoSEQ multiplex PCR; TCRdb's table is partial and in-frame only. Here the sample spans some 87,000 clones, around nine tenths being singletons. The sequencing here drew on unstimulated CD4+ T cells sorted from spleen or lymph node cells, taken before intestinal transplant. These receptors came from a human donor who received an intestinal transplant. CDR3s include the opening cysteine and the closing phenylalanine or tryptophan.

j_gene: TRBJ2-7
v_gene: TRBV19
CDR3aa: CASRNSAQYF

j_gene: TRBJ2-5
v_gene: TRBV4-1
CDR3aa: CASSQAGTGAETQYF

j_gene: TRBJ2-7
v_gene: TRBV2
CDR3aa: CASKGDGAYEQYF

j_gene: TRBJ2-3
v_gene: TRBV14
CDR3aa: CASSQEYPTDTQYF

j_gene: TRBJ2-2
v_gene: TRBV9
CDR3aa: CASSVDTGELFF

j_gene: TRBJ2-3
v_gene: TRBV19
CDR3aa: CASSRRTGGADTQYF

j_gene: TRBJ2-3
v_gene: TRBV7-9
CDR3aa: CASSKRSTTGTDTQYF

j_gene: TRBJ2-3
v_gene: TRBV27
CDR3aa: CASSYLFTDTQYF

j_gene: TRBJ2-7
v_gene: TRBV11-1
CDR3aa: CASSLQGQNYEQYF

j_gene: TRBJ2-2
v_gene: TRBV28
CDR3aa: CASSPLAGGFPNTGELFF

j_gene: TRBJ1-4
v_gene: TRBV28
CDR3aa: CASSESTGARKLFF

j_gene: TRBJ2-1
v_gene: TRBV7-9
CDR3aa: CASSLDSRVHKEFF

j_gene: TRBJ2-3
v_gene: TRBV30
CDR3aa: CAWMWGRGTDTQYF

j_gene: TRBJ2-2
v_gene: TRBV19
CDR3aa: CAVYPGLGTTGELFF

j_gene: TRBJ1-1
v_gene: TRBV6-5
CDR3aa: CASSSVNTEAFF

j_gene: TRBJ1-1
v_gene: TRBV6-1
CDR3aa: CASSLQTNTEAFF

j_gene: TRBJ1-5
v_gene: TRBV5-8
CDR3aa: CASSLLTGVNQPQHF

j_gene: TRBJ1-4
v_gene: TRBV11-2
CDR3aa: CASSSNAQGARGEKLFF

j_gene: TRBJ1-2
v_gene: TRBV11-2
CDR3aa: CASSLPESYGYTF

j_gene: TRBJ1-1
v_gene: TRBV30
CDR3aa: CAWISFGWTEAFF

j_gene: TRBJ1-1
v_gene: TRBV25-1
CDR3aa: CASSGIGARTEAFF

j_gene: TRBJ2-7
v_gene: TRBV5-6
CDR3aa: CASSLAGTTYEQYF

j_gene: TRBJ2-7
v_gene: TRBV6-1
CDR3aa: CASRRGTGGYEQYF

j_gene: TRBJ1-1
v_gene: TRBV5-1
CDR3aa: CASSVQSSNTEAFF

j_gene: TRBJ1-2
v_gene: TRBV5-1
CDR3aa: CASSSRTGGDYGYTF

j_gene: TRBJ2-1
v_gene: TRBV7-8
CDR3aa: CASSLNKAGGELNEQFF

j_gene: TRBJ2-7
v_gene: TRBV4-1
CDR3aa: CASSQPGLAGAEKQYF

j_gene: TRBJ2-5
v_gene: TRBV7-3
CDR3aa: CASSLGASQETQYF

j_gene: TRBJ2-7
v_gene: TRBV5-1
CDR3aa: CASSLGDRALYEQYF

j_gene: TRBJ2-7
v_gene: TRBV30
CDR3aa: CAGAAGEGSYEQYF

j_gene: TRBJ2-7
v_gene: TRBV5-1
CDR3aa: CASSLGGDSSYEQYF

j_gene: TRBJ1-1
v_gene: TRBV29-1
CDR3aa: CSVLGTDTEAFF

j_gene: TRBJ1-2
v_gene: TRBV27
CDR3aa: CASSPRDGNYGYTF

j_gene: TRBJ1-1
v_gene: TRBV18
CDR3aa: CASSSYRGETEAFF

j_gene: TRBJ2-2
v_gene: TRBV19
CDR3aa: CASSPRDRPAGELFF

j_gene: TRBJ2-5
v_gene: TRBV5-1
CDR3aa: CASSLQSGVRETQYF

j_gene: TRBJ2-1
v_gene: TRBV29-1
CDR3aa: CRAGGLSYNEQFF

j_gene: TRBJ2-1
v_gene: TRBV9
CDR3aa: CASSVAVGLTSGSNEQFF

j_gene: TRBJ1-5
v_gene: TRBV6-4
CDR3aa: CASSDGSNQPQHF

j_gene: TRBJ2-7
v_gene: TRBV18
CDR3aa: CASSPRGGLEQYF

j_gene: TRBJ2-1
v_gene: TRBV19
CDR3aa: CASSRLAGIEQFF

j_gene: TRBJ1-5
v_gene: TRBV28
CDR3aa: CASSLMVGAPQHF

j_gene: TRBJ2-5
v_gene: TRBV5-1
CDR3aa: CASSPSLAGGRAETQYF

j_gene: TRBJ1-4
v_gene: TRBV4-2
CDR3aa: CASSQGGTGEKLFF

j_gene: TRBJ1-2
v_gene: TRBV5-6
CDR3aa: CASSAQDRARLYGYTF

j_gene: TRBJ2-3
v_gene: TRBV30
CDR3aa: CAWSSGEVITDTQYF

j_gene: TRBJ2-7
v_gene: TRBV30
CDR3aa: CACALAESSYEQYF

j_gene: TRBJ2-1
v_gene: TRBV7-9
CDR3aa: CASSLDFNEQFF

j_gene: TRBJ2-3
v_gene: TRBV7-8
CDR3aa: CASSPRQRTFTDTQYF

j_gene: TRBJ1-1
v_gene: TRBV27
CDR3aa: CASSLQGGNTEAFF

j_gene: TRBJ1-4
v_gene: TRBV6-1
CDR3aa: CASKTGQGGEKLFF

j_gene: .
v_gene: TRBV28
CDR3aa: CASTVGGATSYEQYF

j_gene: TRBJ2-2
v_gene: TRBV19
CDR3aa: CASRDRSTLNTGELFF

j_gene: TRBJ2-7
v_gene: TRBV6-5
CDR3aa: CASSSRLAGGYEQYF

j_gene: TRBJ2-7
v_gene: TRBV7-8
CDR3aa: CASSPRPSYEQYF